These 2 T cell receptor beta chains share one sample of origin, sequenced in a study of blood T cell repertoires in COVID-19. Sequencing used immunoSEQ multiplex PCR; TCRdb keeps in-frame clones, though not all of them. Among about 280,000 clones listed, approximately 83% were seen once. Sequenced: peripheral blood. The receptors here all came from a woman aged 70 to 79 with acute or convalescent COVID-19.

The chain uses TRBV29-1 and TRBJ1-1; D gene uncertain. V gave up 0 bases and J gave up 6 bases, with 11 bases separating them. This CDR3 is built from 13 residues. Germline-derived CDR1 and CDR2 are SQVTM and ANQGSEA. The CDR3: CSVEDLMRAEAFF. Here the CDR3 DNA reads TGCAGCGTTGAAGATCTGATGAGGGCTGAAGCTTTCTTT.

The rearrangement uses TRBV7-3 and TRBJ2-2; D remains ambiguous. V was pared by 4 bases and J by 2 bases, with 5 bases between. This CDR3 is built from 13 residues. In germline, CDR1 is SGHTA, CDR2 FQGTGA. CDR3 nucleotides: TGTGCCAGCAGCTCCCTTAACACCGGGGAGCTGTTTTTT. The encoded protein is CASSSLNTGELFF.